These 31 T cell receptor beta chains originate from one sample sequenced in a study of technical replicates of blood from several donors. The data were produced by immunoSEQ multiplex PCR, yet TCRdb's version contains in-frame clones alone and is incomplete. Altogether 95,000 or so clones are present, roughly 96% being singletons, with the ten largest covering approximately 0.36%. The sequenced sample consisted of T cells isolated from PBMCs. Every receptor here comes from a human donor in good health.

This clone appeared once. The rearrangement joins TRBV7-8 to TRBJ1-5; no definite D call. This CDR3 region has 16 residues. Germline V gene data show CDR1 as SGHVS and CDR2 as FQNEAQ. V was pared by 1 base and J by 4 bases, with 14 bases between. This CDR3 is CASSLGGRIPNQPQHF. For the CDR3, the DNA is TGTGCCAGCAGCTTAGGCGGGCGGATCCCTAATCAGCCCCAGCATTTT.

The chain employs TRBV5-1 and TRBJ2-1; no definite D call. The CDR3 is 14 residues long. Trimming took off 1 base at V and 6 bases at J, with 11 bases between the two ends. Germline V CDR1 and CDR2: SGHRS, YFSETQ. Here the CDR3 reads CASSLTVATNEQFF. The CDR3 coding sequence is TGCGCCAGCAGCTTGACGGTAGCTACCAATGAGCAGTTCTTC. Full variable domain (remainder filled in from reference TRBV5-1 and TRBJ2-1): KAGVTQTPRYLIKTRGQQVTLSCSPISGHRSVSWYQQTPGQGLQFLFEYFSETQRNKGNFPGRFSGRQFSNSRSEMNVSTLELGDSALYLCASSLTVATNEQFFGPGTRLTVL.

This clone was observed once. This chain links TRBV9 with TRBJ2-3; 10 nucleotides align to TRBD2. This CDR3 is 16 amino acids long. Trimming removed 0 bases from V and 3 bases from J; junction bases left unmatched: 4. Germline CDR1 and CDR2: SGDLS and YYNGEE. CDR3 in DNA: TGTGCCAGCAGCGTAGCCAGCGGGAGGGAGACAGATACGCAGTATTTT. Encoded protein: CASSVASGRETDTQYF.

The chain employs TRBV7-9 and TRBJ2-3, with TRBD2 matching over 8 bases. Germline V CDR1 and CDR2: SEHNR, FQNEAQ (reference sequence). The CDR3 contains 14 residues. After removal of 7 bases from V and 4 bases from J, the junction contained 7 bases not matched to a gene. CDR3 residues: CASIGTGGPDTQYF. The CDR3 nucleotides are TGTGCCAGCATTGGGACGGGAGGGCCAGATACGCAGTATTTT.

V is TRBV7-2 and J is TRBJ2-2; 9 bases map to TRBD2. Germline V gene lookup returns CDR1 SGHTA and CDR2 FQGNSA. The CDR3 extends over 15 amino acids. The J segment lost 7 bases and the V segment lost 4 bases, leaving 7 bases of the junction unmatched. The CDR3 DNA is TGTGCCAGCAGCTCCAATGAGCGGGAGGTCGGGGAGCTGTTTTTT. Translation gives CASSSNEREVGELFF. The full variable domain, in which reference TRBV7-2 and TRBJ2-2 provide the parts outside the CDR3, is GAGVSQSPSNKVTEKGKDVELRCDPISGHTALYWYRQSLGQGLEFLIYFQGNSAPDKSGLPSDRFSAERTGGSVSTLTIQRTQQEDSAVYLCASSSNEREVGELFFGEGSRLTVL.

This sequence joins TRBV10-3 and TRBJ1-2; D not certain. There are 17 residues in the CDR3. Germline V lookup: CDR1 ENHRY, CDR2 SYGVKD. Trimming took 2 bases from V and 0 from J, leaving 16 bases between them. The CDR3 spells CAISENPRLLANYGYTF. The CDR3 coding sequence is TGTGCCATCAGTGAGAACCCTAGACTGCTAGCTAACTATGGCTACACCTTC.

The rearrangement uses TRBV4-3 and TRBJ2-4; TRBD2 agrees at 7 bases. Trimming at V came to 1 base and at J to 3 bases, leaving 9 bases not matched to a gene. Looked up from germline, CDR1 is LGHNA and CDR2 is YSLEER. This CDR3 has 17 amino acids. The CDR3 protein is CASSQVGRGSDKNIQYF. In DNA form, the CDR3 reads TGCGCCAGCAGCCAAGTTGGGAGGGGATCGGACAAAAACATTCAGTACTTC.

This chain joins TRBV27 and TRBJ2-1; 7 nucleotides agree with TRBD1. The germline gives CDR1 MNHEY, CDR2 SMNVEV (reference sequence). The CDR3 is made up of 15 amino acids. V was clipped by 5 bases and J by 4 bases; unmatched bases: 8. In DNA form, the CDR3 reads TGTGCCAGCAGTACCGGGACAGCAGTTTACAATGAGCAGTTCTTC. As protein: CASSTGTAVYNEQFF.

The sample holds one count of this clone. The chain recombines TRBV7-3 with TRBJ2-3; D uncertain. The CDR3 spans 16 residues. V gave up 5 bases and J gave up 6 bases, with 21 bases separating them. Per the germline V gene, CDR1 is SGHTA and CDR2 is FQGTGA. CDR3 in DNA: TGTGCCAGCAGCCCCCACCCCCAGACACCATGGGATACGCAGTATTTT. Translated, it gives CASSPHPQTPWDTQYF.

The chain uses TRBV10-3 and TRBJ2-7; 7 nucleotides align to TRBD1. Unmatched junction bases numbered 7, after V lost 7 bases and J lost 1 base. Germline loops: CDR1 ENHRY, CDR2 SYGVKD. This CDR3 is 14 amino acids long. Here the CDR3 reads CAITLNRGSYEQYF. The CDR3 bases are TGTGCCATCACCCTCAACAGGGGATCCTACGAGCAGTACTTC.

This chain links TRBV5-1 with TRBJ2-1; 7 bases map to TRBD1. The V and J ends lost 4 bases and 10 bases, in that order; junction bases with no gene match: 2. The germline V gene encodes CDR1 SGHRS and CDR2 YFSETQ. This CDR3 is built from 11 residues. Here the CDR3 DNA reads TGCGCCAGCAGCGTGGACAGGGAGCAGTTCTTC. It specifies CASSVDREQFF.

This clone was observed once. The V and J genes are TRBV6-4 and TRBJ2-5; D may be TRBD2 (5 bases). Germline V CDR1 and CDR2: MRHNA, SNTAGT. The CDR3 spans 15 residues. V was shortened by 0 bases and J by 4 bases, with 12 bases between the two germline ends. This chain's CDR3 is CASSDSGRGGETQYF. DNA for the CDR3: TGTGCCAGCAGTGACTCCGGCCGCGGAGGAGAGACCCAGTACTTC.

J is TRBJ2-4 and V is TRBV7-9, with D uncertain. Looked up from germline, CDR1 is SEHNR and CDR2 is FQNEAQ (reference sequence). The CDR3 loop spans 15 amino acids. Trimming removed 5 bases at V and 5 bases at J, with 16 bases between. CDR3 loop: CASSPEPGLENIQYF. In DNA form, the CDR3 reads TGTGCCAGCAGCCCAGAGCCCGGGTTGGAAAACATTCAGTACTTC.

V usage is TRBV6-1 and J usage is TRBJ1-1; 7 nucleotides match TRBD1. CDR1 and CDR2 from the germline V gene are MNHNS and SASEGT. V was clipped by 0 bases and J by 5 bases; unmatched bases: 12. There are 17 residues in the CDR3. CDR3 DNA sequence: TGTGCCAGCAGTGAAGCGCTTTATCCAGGGGGTAAAACTGAAGCTTTCTTT. It translates to CASSEALYPGGKTEAFF.

The chain has TRBV18 and TRBJ2-1; D unresolved. Germline V lookup: CDR1 KGHSH, CDR2 LQKENI. V lost 3 bases and J 9 bases, leaving 12 bases between the germline ends. CDR3 length: 13 amino acids. As DNA, the CDR3 is TGTGCCAGCTCACCTAATGTCATCGGTGAGCAGTTCTTC. This gives the protein CASSPNVIGEQFF.

This chain joins TRBV5-1 and TRBJ2-2, with D maybe TRBD1 (6 bases). CDR3 size: 14 residues. Germline-derived CDR1 and CDR2 are SGHRS and YFSETQ. V dropped 4 bases and J dropped 4 bases, with 11 bases sitting between them. CDR3 DNA: TGCGCCAGCAGCGAAGGACAGTCCACCGGGGAGCTGTTTTTT. Its protein product is CASSEGQSTGELFF.

This clone was counted a single time. J is TRBJ2-1 and V is TRBV7-2; TRBD2 is a possible D gene (5 bases). The germline V gene has CDR1 SGHTA and CDR2 FQGNSA. The CDR3 runs 14 residues. V gave up 11 bases and J gave up 5 bases, with 19 bases separating them. CDR3 DNA sequence: TGTGCCTGCGGCTGGACGGGATTCGACAATGAGCAGTTCTTC. Its translation is CACGWTGFDNEQFF.

The chain recombines TRBV4-1 with TRBJ2-2; 10 bases map to TRBD1. Per the germline V gene, CDR1 is MGHRA and CDR2 is YSYEKL. The CDR3 length is 16 residues. The V gene end was trimmed by 0 bases and the J gene end by 2 bases; junction bases not matched to a gene: 0. In DNA, the CDR3 is TGCGCCAGCAGCCAAGAGACAGGGGGCAACACCGGGGAGCTGTTTTTT. Its protein is CASSQETGGNTGELFF.

The rearrangement joins TRBV5-4 to TRBJ1-1, with 7 bases aligning to TRBD1. Germline CDR1 is SGHNT and CDR2 is YYREEE (reference sequence). The trim removed 0 bases at V and 11 bases at J, leaving 1 base unmatched. The CDR3 has 11 residues. The CDR3 DNA sequence: TGTGCCAGCAGCTTGGTCAGGGGGGCTTTCTTT. Its protein product is CASSLVRGAFF.

This rearrangement joins TRBV9 to TRBJ1-1; D perhaps matches TRBD1 (5 bases). The CDR3 sequence is 13 residues long. Trimming took off 0 bases at V and 6 bases at J, with 9 bases between the two ends. CDR1 and CDR2 (germline): SGDLS, YYNGEE. This CDR3 is CASSVVGGAEAFF. The DNA of the CDR3 is TGTGCCAGCAGCGTAGTGGGAGGGGCTGAAGCTTTCTTT.

The rearrangement links TRBV4-3 to TRBJ2-3; maybe TRBD1 (6 bases). V lost 4 bases and J 2 bases, leaving 10 bases between the germline ends. From germline, CDR1 is LGHNA and CDR2 YSLEER. This CDR3 region has 14 residues. For the CDR3, the DNA is TGCGCCAGCAGCCCCGGGACATTCACAGATACGCAGTATTTT. This sequence encodes CASSPGTFTDTQYF.

V and J are TRBV10-3 and TRBJ1-2; perhaps TRBD1 as D (5 bases). Trimming left V 8 bases short and J 6 bases short, with 16 bases between. There are 13 residues in the CDR3. Germline loops: CDR1 ENHRY, CDR2 SYGVKD. The CDR3 here is CAIGLQGENGYTF. The CDR3 DNA follows: TGTGCCATCGGATTGCAGGGTGAGAATGGCTACACCTTC.

On this clone: One end of the junction is discordant with germline, which a read error may explain. The genes are TRBV7-7 and TRBJ2-2; 13 nucleotides agree with TRBD2. CDR3 length: 16 residues. CDR1 is SSHAT, CDR2 FNYEAQ, per germline (reference sequence). The CDR3 loop reads CASSPRTSGGTGELFF. The CDR3 DNA is TGTGCTAGCAGCCCGAGGACTAGCGGGGGCACCGGGGAGCTGTTTTTT.

This clone was observed once. J is TRBJ2-2 and V is TRBV11-1, with unresolved D. CDR1 SGHAT and CDR2 FQDESV come from the germline V gene (reference sequence). Between the trimmed V and J ends, which lost 5 bases and 4 bases, there was a span of 8 bases. The CDR3 extends over 13 amino acids. The CDR3 bases are TGTGCCAGCAGCCTTGACACCACCGGGGAGCTGTTTTTT. Its protein is CASSLDTTGELFF.

This chain uses TRBV2 with TRBJ1-2; D remains ambiguous. This CDR3 has 12 amino acids. Between the trimmed V and J ends, which lost 4 bases and 6 bases, there was a span of 9 bases. Germline assignment: CDR1 SNHLY and CDR2 FYNNEI. This CDR3 is CASSGEEDGYTF. CDR3 bases: TGTGCCAGCAGTGGGGAGGAAGATGGCTACACCTTC.

The rearrangement links TRBV6-5 to TRBJ1-2; tentatively, D is TRBD1 (5 bases). The CDR3 contains 13 residues. Germline V lookup: CDR1 MNHEY, CDR2 SVGAGI. Trimming left V 6 bases short and J 6 bases short, with 14 bases between. The CDR3 bases are TGTGCCAGCAGCCCCAGGTGGGGGGATGGCTACACCTTC. Amino acid sequence: CASSPRWGDGYTF.

This chain connects TRBV5-5 to TRBJ1-1; tentatively, D is TRBD1 (5 bases). V was pared by 2 bases and J by 0 bases, with 14 bases between. There are 16 residues in the CDR3. Germline V gives CDR1 SGHKS, CDR2 YYEKEE (reference sequence). CDR3 in DNA: TGTGCCAGCAGCTTAGTCCCCAGGGTTTTGAACACTGAAGCTTTCTTT. This sequence encodes CASSLVPRVLNTEAFF. The full variable domain, rest sourced from reference TRBV5-5 and TRBJ1-1, is DAGVTQSPTHLIKTRGQQVTLRCSPISGHKSVSWYQQVLGQGPQFIFQYYEKEERGRGNFPDRFSARQFPNYSSELNVNALLLGDSALYLCASSLVPRVLNTEAFFGQGTRLTVV.

The genes are TRBV11-2 and TRBJ2-1; TRBD1 matches 9 bases. Losses at the gene ends were 0 bases for V and 4 bases for J; bases not matched to a gene: 13. This CDR3 has 19 amino acids. In germline, CDR1 is SGHAT, CDR2 FQNNGV. The CDR3 here is CASSLEFWLRTGEYNEQFF. CDR3 in DNA: TGTGCCAGCAGCTTAGAATTCTGGCTCCGGACAGGGGAATACAATGAGCAGTTCTTC.

The gene calls are TRBV30 and TRBJ2-1, with 10 bases that match TRBD2. Trimming removed 6 bases from V and 4 bases from J; junction bases left unmatched: 9. In germline, CDR1 is GTSNPN, CDR2 SVGIG (reference sequence). The CDR3 covers 15 residues. The CDR3 DNA follows: TGTGCCTGCCCGGGAGCGGGAGGGCCTTACAATGAGCAGTTCTTC. It translates to CACPGAGGPYNEQFF.

This clone has only one observation. The chain employs TRBV5-1 and TRBJ1-4; tentatively, D is TRBD1 (5 bases). Germline CDR1 reads SGHRS; CDR2 reads YFSETQ. CDR3 length equals 14 residues. Trimming stripped 3 bases from V and 6 bases from J, with 12 bases between. The CDR3 reads CASSSGAGYEKLFF. The CDR3 coding sequence is TGCGCCAGCAGCTCCGGGGCGGGATATGAAAAACTGTTTTTT.

The chain is built from TRBV5-1 and TRBJ2-7, with 7 bases fitting TRBD1. Germline loops: CDR1 SGHRS, CDR2 YFSETQ. This CDR3 spans 15 amino acids. V was clipped by 4 bases and J by 4 bases; unmatched bases: 11. CDR3 region: CASSASGTAIYEQYF. DNA of the CDR3: TGCGCCAGCAGCGCTTCTGGGACAGCCATATACGAGCAGTACTTC.